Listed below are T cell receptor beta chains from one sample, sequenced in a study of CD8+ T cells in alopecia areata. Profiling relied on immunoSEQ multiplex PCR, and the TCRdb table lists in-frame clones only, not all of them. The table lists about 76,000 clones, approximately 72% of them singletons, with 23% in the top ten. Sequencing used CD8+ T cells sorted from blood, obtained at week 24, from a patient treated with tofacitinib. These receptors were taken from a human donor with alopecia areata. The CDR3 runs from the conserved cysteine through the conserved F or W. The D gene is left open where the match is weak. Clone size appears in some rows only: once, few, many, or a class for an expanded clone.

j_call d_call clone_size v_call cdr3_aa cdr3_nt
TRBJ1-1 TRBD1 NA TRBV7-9 CASSPRDSMNTEAFF TGTGCCAGCAGCCCGAGGGACAGCATGAACACTGAAGCTTTCTTT
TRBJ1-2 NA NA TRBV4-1 CASSHLREGYGYTF TGCGCCAGCAGCCATTTGCGGGAAGGCTATGGCTACACCTTC
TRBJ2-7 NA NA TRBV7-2 CASSFVAGHEQYF TGTGCCAGCAGCTTTGTGGCAGGACACGAGCAGTACTTC
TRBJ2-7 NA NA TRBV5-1 CASSLAQGSYEQYF TGCGCCAGCAGCTTGGCCCAGGGTTCCTACGAGCAGTACTTC
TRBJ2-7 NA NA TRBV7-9 CASSPGAAETYEQYF TGTGCCAGCAGCCCAGGGGCAGCGGAGACCTACGAGCAGTACTTC
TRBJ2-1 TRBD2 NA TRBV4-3 CASSQDRASGNFGYNGQFF TGCGCCAGCAGCCAAGATCGGGCTAGCGGGAATTTTGGCTACAATGGGCAGTTCTTC
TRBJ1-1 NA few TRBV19 CASPGWRAFF TGTGCCAGCCCCGGGTGGAGGGCTTTCTTT
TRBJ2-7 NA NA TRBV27 CASSLSGPHYEQYF TGTGCCAGCAGTTTATCGGGACCTCATTACGAGCAGTACTTC
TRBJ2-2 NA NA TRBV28 CASSFVGELFF TGTGCCAGCAGTTTTGTCGGGGAGCTGTTTTTT
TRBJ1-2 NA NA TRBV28 CASSSMGGFGYGYTF TGTGCCAGCAGCTCAATGGGGGGTTTCGGCTATGGCTACACCTTC
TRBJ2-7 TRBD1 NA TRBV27 CASSRQTGGHEQYF TGTGCCAGCAGTCGTCAGACAGGGGGCCACGAGCAGTACTTC
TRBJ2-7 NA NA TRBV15 CATSLDRAYEQYF TGTGCCACCAGTCTTGACAGAGCCTACGAGCAGTACTTC
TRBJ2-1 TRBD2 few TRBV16 CASSPGTSYEQFF TGTGCCAGCAGCCCCGGGACTAGCTATGAGCAGTTCTTC
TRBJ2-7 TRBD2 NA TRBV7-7 CASSLGPSGGIHEQYF TGTGCCAGCAGCTTAGGCCCCTCGGGGGGAATCCACGAGCAGTACTTC
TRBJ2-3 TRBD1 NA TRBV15 CATSRGTGVDTQYF TGTGCCACCAGCAGAGGGACAGGGGTAGATACGCAGTATTTT
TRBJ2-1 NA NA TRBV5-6 CASSSVGTYNEQFF TGTGCCAGCAGCTCAGTGGGCACCTACAATGAGCAGTTCTTC
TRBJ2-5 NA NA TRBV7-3 CASSALPRYGETQYF TGTGCCAGCAGCGCCCTCCCTCGGTACGGAGAGACCCAGTACTTC